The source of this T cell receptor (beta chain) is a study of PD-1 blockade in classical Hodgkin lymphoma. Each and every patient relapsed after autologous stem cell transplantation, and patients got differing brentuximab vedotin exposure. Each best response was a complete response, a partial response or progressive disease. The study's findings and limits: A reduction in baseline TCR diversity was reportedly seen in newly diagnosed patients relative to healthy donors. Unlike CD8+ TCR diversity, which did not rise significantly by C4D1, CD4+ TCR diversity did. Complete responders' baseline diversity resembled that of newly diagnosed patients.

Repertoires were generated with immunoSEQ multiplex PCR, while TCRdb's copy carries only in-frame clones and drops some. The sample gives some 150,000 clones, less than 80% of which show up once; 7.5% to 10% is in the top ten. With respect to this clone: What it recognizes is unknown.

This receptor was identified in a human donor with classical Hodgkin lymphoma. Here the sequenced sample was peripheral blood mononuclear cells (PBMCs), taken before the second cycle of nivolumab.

The CDR3 loop reads CAISESIGLVGYTF. The DNA of the CDR3 is TGTGCCATCAGTGAGTCGATAGGGTTAGTCGGCTACACCTTC. This chain joins TRBV10-3 and TRBJ1-2; no clear D. The CDR3 has 14 residues. V lost 0 bases and J lost 8, with 13 bases in between. Germline-derived CDR1 and CDR2 are ENHRY and SYGVKD.